Below, 29 T cell receptor beta chains from the same sample are listed, as sequenced in a study of blood T cell repertoires in COVID-19. TCRdb's table, derived via immunoSEQ multiplex PCR, lists solely in-frame clones and lacks some. The sample lists roughly 330,000 clones, approximately 87% occurring once. Sequencing was performed on peripheral blood. The receptors here all came from a woman aged 45-59 years with active or convalescent COVID-19.

In the case of this clone: This sample also contains other DNA sequences that code for the same CDR3. The chain is built from TRBV6-5 and TRBJ1-6, with TRBD1 as a possible D gene (5 bases). Trimming stripped 6 bases from V and 6 bases from J, with 9 bases between. The CDR3 consists of 13 residues. Per the germline V gene, CDR1 is MNHEY and CDR2 is SVGAGI. CDR3 sequence: CASSLQGNSPLHF. The CDR3 nucleotides are TGTGCCAGCAGCTTGCAGGGTAATTCACCCCTCCACTTT.

V is TRBV19 and J is TRBJ2-7; 7 bases align to TRBD1. This CDR3 is 14 amino acids long. Germline loops: CDR1 LNHDA, CDR2 SQIVND (reference sequence). V dropped 4 bases and J dropped 4; count of bases not matched to a gene: 7. For the CDR3, the DNA is TGTGCCAGTAGTAGACAGGGTAGAGGATACGAGCAGTACTTC. It codes for CASSRQGRGYEQYF.

V usage is TRBV5-4 and J usage is TRBJ2-1; 9 nucleotides match TRBD1. Germline V CDR1 and CDR2: SGHNT, YYREEE (reference sequence). The V and J ends lost 4 bases and 5 bases, in that order; junction bases with no gene match: 10. The CDR3 extends over 16 amino acids. The chain's CDR3 is CASSDKQGAWDNEQFF. The CDR3 nucleotides are TGTGCCAGCAGCGATAAACAGGGGGCTTGGGACAATGAGCAGTTCTTC.

The chain links TRBV7-2 to TRBJ2-7, with TRBD2 identical over 7 bases. Germline trimming cut 0 bases from V and 0 bases from J; bases unmatched to any gene: 8. The length of the CDR3 is 17 residues. Germline CDR1 SGHTA, CDR2 FQGNSA. The CDR3 spells CASSLAAITSVSYEQYF. The CDR3, as DNA: TGTGCCAGCAGCTTAGCGGCGATTACTAGCGTCTCCTACGAGCAGTACTTC.

The J gene is TRBJ2-1, the V gene TRBV10-3; 10 bases are shared with TRBD2. The CDR3 covers 15 residues. The trim removed 2 bases at V and 4 bases at J, leaving 2 bases unmatched. CDR1 is ENHRY, CDR2 SYGVKD, per germline. The CDR3 reads CAISEGLAAYNEQFF. DNA of the CDR3: TGTGCCATCAGTGAGGGACTAGCGGCTTACAATGAGCAGTTCTTC.

This rearrangement joins TRBV6-5 to TRBJ2-7; TRBD2 aligns across 8 bases. There are 15 residues in the CDR3. V was clipped by 6 bases and J by 5 bases; unmatched bases: 12. Germline CDR1 reads MNHEY; CDR2 reads SVGAGI. The CDR3, as DNA: TGTGCCAGCAGGTACCATCGGGGGGGCCTGAACGAGCAGTACTTC. The encoded protein is CASRYHRGGLNEQYF.

The chain combines TRBV5-3 with TRBJ2-5; D perhaps matches TRBD2 (6 bases). TRBV5-3 is assigned to the ORF class and has an uncertain function. V was clipped by 4 bases and J by 3 bases, with 10 bases between them. The CDR3 contains 13 residues. The CDR3 DNA reads as TGTGCCAGAAGCACGATAGCGGAAGAGACCCAGTACTTC. This encodes CARSTIAEETQYF.

The chain links TRBV28 to TRBJ2-5; D perhaps matches TRBD2 (6 bases). The CDR3 is 16 amino acids. Trimming removed 2 bases at V and 3 bases at J, with 16 bases between. Germline assignment: CDR1 MDHEN and CDR2 SYDVKM. The CDR3 sequence: CASSLGGGTLEETQYF. CDR3 coding DNA: TGTGCCAGCAGTTTAGGTGGCGGGACTTTAGAAGAGACCCAGTACTTC.

The DNA of the CDR3 is TGTGCCACCAGTGATCCCCTCTACGAGCAGTACTTC. This gives the protein CATSDPLYEQYF. This chain connects TRBV24-1 to TRBJ2-7; D unresolved. The germline V gene encodes CDR1 KGHDR and CDR2 SFDVKD. The CDR3 is 12 amino acids. Deletions cut 3 bases from V and 3 bases from J, with 5 bases between.

The chain links TRBV19 to TRBJ2-2, with TRBD1 matching over 8 bases. CDR1 LNHDA and CDR2 SQIVND come from the germline V gene (reference sequence). V shed 9 bases, J shed 6 bases, and the junction held 9 bases outside the gene matches. The CDR3 length is 14 residues. The DNA of the CDR3 is TGTGCCAGCCGCAGACAGGGGTCGGCCGGGGAGCTGTTTTTT. Translated: CASRRQGSAGELFF.

The chain carries TRBV5-1 and TRBJ1-5; D gene ambiguous. V gave up 2 bases and J gave up 3 bases, with 9 bases separating them. CDR3 length equals 14 residues. Germline V gene sequence: CDR1 SGHRS, CDR2 YFSETQ. This chain's CDR3 is CASSLGSDNQPQHF. CDR3 nucleotide sequence: TGCGCCAGCAGCTTAGGGAGTGACAATCAGCCCCAGCATTTT. The whole variable domain, filled in from reference TRBV5-1 and TRBJ1-5, reads KAGVTQTPRYLIKTRGQQVTLSCSPISGHRSVSWYQQTPGQGLQFLFEYFSETQRNKGNFPGRFSGRQFSNSRSEMNVSTLELGDSALYLCASSLGSDNQPQHFGDGTRLSIL.

The V call is TRBV4-1, the J call TRBJ2-1; TRBD2 matches at 11 bases. CDR1 is MGHRA and CDR2 is YSYEKL in the germline V gene. The CDR3 runs to 16 residues. V lost 5 bases to trimming and J lost 7 bases; unmatched junction nucleotides: 10. DNA for the CDR3: TGCGCCAGCAGCAAAGGGGGTAGCGGGGGGGCGAATGAGCAGTTCTTC. Protein product: CASSKGGSGGANEQFF.

A word on this clone: The sample holds other DNA sequences that translate to the same CDR3. The DNA for the CDR3 is TGTGCCAGCTCACCCCTACAAGAGACCCAGTACTTC. It encodes CASSPLQETQYF. The chain carries TRBV18 and TRBJ2-5; unclear D gene. V shed 3 bases and J shed 2 bases, with 4 bases lying between them. The germline V gene encodes CDR1 KGHSH and CDR2 LQKENI. The CDR3 spans 12 residues.

This clone has a single count. The CDR3 spells CASSLLAGGRDTQYF. DNA of the CDR3: TGTGCCAGCAGCCTTTTAGCGGGGGGAAGGGATACGCAGTATTTT. V usage is TRBV4-2 and J usage is TRBJ2-3; the match to TRBD2 covers 10 bases. Losses at the gene ends were 4 bases for V and 6 bases for J; bases not matched to a gene: 7. This CDR3 is built from 15 residues. Germline-derived CDR1 and CDR2 are LGHNA and YNFKEQ.

This sequence joins TRBV2 and TRBJ1-1; the match to TRBD1 covers 10 bases. Unmatched junction bases numbered 19, after V lost 7 bases and J lost 5 bases. The CDR3 runs to 18 residues. The germline V gene encodes CDR1 SNHLY and CDR2 FYNNEI. The CDR3 DNA sequence: TGTGCCAGCAAAGTCCATACCGGGACAGGGGCCCGAGGGACTGAAGCTTTCTTT. Amino acids: CASKVHTGTGARGTEAFF.

The chain links TRBV28 to TRBJ1-3, with no clear D. Germline assignment: CDR1 MDHEN and CDR2 SYDVKM. The CDR3 totals 14 residues. The V end was cut by 7 bases, the J end by 0 bases, with 10 bases between. The CDR3 is CASTPGLSGNTIYF. In DNA, the CDR3 is TGTGCCAGCACCCCGGGTCTCTCTGGAAACACCATATATTTT.

The V gene is TRBV4-2, the J gene TRBJ1-3; D is ambiguous. The V end lost 4 bases, the J end lost 0 bases, and 13 bases lay between the germline ends. CDR3 length: 16 residues. Germline loops: CDR1 LGHNA, CDR2 YNFKEQ. The CDR3 sequence is CASSRTAESSGNTIYF. The CDR3 bases are TGTGCCAGCAGCCGAACGGCGGAGAGCTCTGGAAACACCATATATTTT.

The chain combines TRBV6-6 with TRBJ2-7; the match to TRBD2 covers 13 bases. Germline CDR1 reads MNHNY; CDR2 reads SVGAGI (reference sequence). V shed 7 bases, J shed 3 bases, and the junction held 9 bases outside the gene matches. The CDR3 has 16 amino acids. The CDR3 region is CASIKRTSGSGYEQYF. DNA for the CDR3: TGTGCCAGCATCAAAAGGACTAGCGGGAGTGGCTACGAGCAGTACTTC.

This chain connects TRBV11-2 to TRBJ2-5, with 8 bases matching TRBD1. Germline lookup yields CDR1 SGHAT and CDR2 FQNNGV. The CDR3 is made up of 15 amino acids. After removal of 5 bases from V and 2 bases from J, the junction contained 7 bases not matched to a gene. The CDR3 nucleotides read TGTGCCAGCAGCCTGACGGACAGGGAGCAAGAGACCCAGTACTTC. Its translation: CASSLTDREQETQYF.

In regard to this clone: The sample carries other DNA sequences with the same CDR3. The chain employs TRBV6-5 and TRBJ1-2; 7 bases fit TRBD1. Germline assignment: CDR1 MNHEY and CDR2 SVGAGI. The trim removed 6 bases at V and 2 bases at J, leaving 3 bases unmatched. The CDR3 is 13 amino acids. CDR3 amino acids: CASSRQGNYGYTF. Written as DNA, the CDR3 is TGTGCCAGCAGCCGACAGGGAAACTATGGCTACACCTTC.

V is TRBV30 and J is TRBJ2-7; 8 nucleotides match TRBD1. There are 14 residues in the CDR3. CDR1 and CDR2 from the germline V gene are GTSNPN and SVGIG (reference sequence). With 1 base clipped from V and 1 base from J, the junction kept 3 bases outside the gene matches. The CDR3 nucleotides read TGTGCCTGGAGTGGGGGACAGGTTTCCTACGAGCAGTACTTC. It specifies CAWSGGQVSYEQYF. Full variable domain (outside the CDR3, taken from reference TRBV30 and TRBJ2-7): SQTIHQWPATLVQPVGSPLSLECTVEGTSNPNLYWYRQAAGRGLQLLFYSVGIGQISSEVPQNLSASRPQDRQFILSSKKLLLSDSGFYLCAWSGGQVSYEQYFGPGTRLTVT.

The chain carries TRBV4-2 and TRBJ1-6; possibly TRBD1 for D (5 bases). The CDR3 length is 16 residues. The ends were cut back, 0 bases at V and 6 bases at J, with 12 bases in the middle. Per the germline V gene, CDR1 is LGHNA and CDR2 is YNFKEQ. The CDR3 protein is CASSQDPGQGNSPLHF. The CDR3 nucleotides read TGTGCCAGCAGCCAAGACCCCGGCCAGGGTAATTCACCCCTCCACTTT.

The chain is built from TRBV9 and TRBJ2-5; 9 nucleotides agree with TRBD2. Germline values: CDR1 SGDLS, CDR2 YYNGEE. V shed 0 bases, J shed 5 bases, and the junction held 11 bases outside the gene matches. The CDR3 loop spans 17 amino acids. The CDR3 bases are TGTGCCAGCAGCGTAGGAAGGGCTAGCGGGATGGGGGAGACCCAGTACTTC. Translation: CASSVGRASGMGETQYF.

This chain uses TRBV28 with TRBJ1-3, with TRBD1 matching 7 bases. Germline CDR1 and CDR2: MDHEN and SYDVKM. The V segment lost 3 bases and the J segment 7 bases; nucleotides outside the gene matches: 18. The CDR3 has 18 amino acids. CDR3 protein: CASSFGQVVFRRENTIYF. In DNA, the CDR3 is TGTGCCAGCAGTTTCGGACAGGTTGTATTCAGGAGAGAGAACACCATATATTTT.

This clone came up once. This rearrangement joins TRBV24-1 to TRBJ2-2; D gene unclear. CDR3 length equals 16 residues. Between the trimmed V and J ends, which lost 4 bases and 3 bases, there was a span of 14 bases. From germline, CDR1 is KGHDR and CDR2 SFDVKD. The DNA for the CDR3 is TGTGCCACCAGTGACCCTACCGACACAGACACCGGGGAGCTGTTTTTT. Its translation: CATSDPTDTDTGELFF.

The chain recombines TRBV12-5 with TRBJ1-4; 9 bases agree with TRBD1. The CDR3 is 18 residues long. Losses at the gene ends were 2 bases for V and 5 bases for J; bases not matched to a gene: 12. CDR1 and CDR2 (germline): LGHNT, FRNRAP. The CDR3: CASGLPQGASSENEKLFF. CDR3 bases: TGTGCTAGTGGTTTGCCACAGGGGGCTTCGAGCGAAAATGAAAAACTGTTTTTT.

The genes are TRBV27 and TRBJ1-1, with 7 positions matching TRBD1. The CDR3 extends over 13 amino acids. Germline V gives CDR1 MNHEY, CDR2 SMNVEV (reference sequence). Trimming took 6 bases from V and 6 from J; bases not matched to a gene: 7. The DNA of the CDR3 is TGTGCCAGCAGAACCCTCGGACAGGCTGAAGCTTTCTTT. Encoded protein: CASRTLGQAEAFF.

The rearrangement joins TRBV7-3 to TRBJ2-1, with D perhaps TRBD2 (5 bases). CDR3 length equals 15 residues. CDR1 is SGHTA and CDR2 is FQGTGA in the germline V gene. Trimming removed 2 bases from V and 2 bases from J, with 10 bases in between. This chain's CDR3 is CASSLLTGTYNEQFF. CDR3 nucleotides: TGTGCCAGCAGCTTACTTACGGGGACCTACAATGAGCAGTTCTTC.

The chain has TRBV7-9 and TRBJ1-6, with 9 positions matching TRBD1. The CDR3 is made up of 13 amino acids. Germline assignment: CDR1 SEHNR and CDR2 FQNEAQ (reference sequence). Trimming at V came to 5 bases and at J to 8 bases, leaving 1 base not matched to a gene. CDR3 amino acids: CASSRTGDSPLHF. DNA for the CDR3: TGTGCCAGCAGCAGGACAGGGGATTCACCCCTCCACTTT.